This T cell receptor (beta chain) was captured in a study of blood T cell repertoires in COVID-19. On the study more broadly: Specimens from acute and convalescent COVID-19 originated in the United States, Italy and Spain. T cells, B-cell-depleted T cells, or PBMCs provided the cDNA or gDNA that served as material.

With 0 bases clipped from V and 5 bases from J, the junction kept 2 bases outside the gene matches. This CDR3 comprises 14 residues. Germline assignment: CDR1 LGHDT and CDR2 YNNKEL (reference sequence). In the original workflow: Reference gene primer amplification in the assay estimated nucleated cell counts. The assay was immunoSEQ multiplex PCR, and TCRdb's table has in-frame clones only and misses some. V and J calls and clone size come straight from that table; D and trimming were deduced from the DNA. Of approximately 65,000 clones in the sample, 70% to 85% were seen once. The J gene is TRBJ1-1, the V gene TRBV3-1 (or the pseudogene TRBV3-2), with TRBD1 matching over 8 bases. Sample: peripheral blood. The receptor was derived from a man aged 60-69 years with acute or convalescent COVID-19. The CDR3 nucleotides are TGTGCCAGCAGCCAAGATAACAGGGGGACTGAAGCTTTCTTT. Translated, it gives CASSQDNRGTEAFF.